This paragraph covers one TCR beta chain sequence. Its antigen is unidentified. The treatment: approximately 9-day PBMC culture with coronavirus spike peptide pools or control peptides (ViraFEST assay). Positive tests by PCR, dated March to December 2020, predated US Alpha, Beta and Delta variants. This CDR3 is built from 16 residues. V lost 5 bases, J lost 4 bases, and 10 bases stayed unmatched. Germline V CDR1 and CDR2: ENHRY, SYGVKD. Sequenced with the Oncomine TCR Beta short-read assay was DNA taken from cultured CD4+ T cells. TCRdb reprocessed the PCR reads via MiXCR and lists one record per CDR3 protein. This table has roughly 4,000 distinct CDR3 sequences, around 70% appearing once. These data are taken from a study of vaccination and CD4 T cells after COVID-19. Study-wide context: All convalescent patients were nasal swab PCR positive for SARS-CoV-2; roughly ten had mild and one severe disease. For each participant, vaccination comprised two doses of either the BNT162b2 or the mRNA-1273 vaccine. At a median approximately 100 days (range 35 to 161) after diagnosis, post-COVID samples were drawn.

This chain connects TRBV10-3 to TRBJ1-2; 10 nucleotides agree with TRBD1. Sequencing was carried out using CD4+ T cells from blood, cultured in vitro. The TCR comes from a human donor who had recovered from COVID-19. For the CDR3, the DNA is TGTGCCATCAGTCCGGGGACAGGGGATGGTAGCTATGGCTACACCTTC. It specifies CAISPGTGDGSYGYTF.